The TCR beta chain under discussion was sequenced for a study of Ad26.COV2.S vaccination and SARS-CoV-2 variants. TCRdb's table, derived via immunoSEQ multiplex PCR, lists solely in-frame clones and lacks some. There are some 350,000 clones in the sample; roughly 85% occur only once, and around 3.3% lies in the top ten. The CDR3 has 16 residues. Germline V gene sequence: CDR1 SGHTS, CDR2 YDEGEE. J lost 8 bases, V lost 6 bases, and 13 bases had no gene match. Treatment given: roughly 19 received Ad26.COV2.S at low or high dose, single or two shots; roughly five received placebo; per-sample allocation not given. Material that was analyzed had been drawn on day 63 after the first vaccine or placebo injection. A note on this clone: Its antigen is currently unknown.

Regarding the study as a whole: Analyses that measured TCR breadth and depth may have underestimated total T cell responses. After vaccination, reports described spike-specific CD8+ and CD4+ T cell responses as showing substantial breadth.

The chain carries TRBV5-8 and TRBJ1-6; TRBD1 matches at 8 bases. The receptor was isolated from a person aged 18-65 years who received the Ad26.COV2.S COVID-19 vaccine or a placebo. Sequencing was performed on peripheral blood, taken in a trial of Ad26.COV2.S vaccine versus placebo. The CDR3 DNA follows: TGTGCCAGCACAGGAACACCAGGGGGCATTTATTCACCCCTCCACTTT. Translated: CASTGTPGGIYSPLHF.